This passage covers 19 T cell receptor beta chains from one sample sequenced in a study of blood T cell repertoires in COVID-19. Assay: immunoSEQ multiplex PCR; the TCRdb copy retains only in-frame clones and omits some. The sample lists some 200,000 clones; 75% to 80% were seen once. Sequences were obtained from peripheral blood. Receptor source: a woman between 45 and 65 years old with active or convalescent COVID-19.

The chain couples TRBV28 to TRBJ1-1; D unclear. CDR1 MDHEN and CDR2 SYDVKM come from the germline V gene. The CDR3 runs to 11 residues. V dropped 10 bases and J dropped 1 base, with 7 bases sitting between them. The CDR3, as DNA: TGTGCCACCCTGGCGAACACTGAAGCTTTCTTT. This codes for CATLANTEAFF.

The chain links TRBV30 to TRBJ2-2; possibly TRBD2 for D (5 bases). The CDR3 length is 14 residues. V lost 3 bases and J lost 1, with 9 bases in between. The germline CDR1 and CDR2 sequences are GTSNPN and SVGIG (reference sequence). The CDR3 DNA is TGTGCCTGGAGATTACGGGGGAACACCGGGGAGCTGTTTTTT. This translates into CAWRLRGNTGELFF.

The rearrangement links TRBV6-6 to TRBJ2-7, with TRBD2 matching 12 bases. Unmatched junction bases numbered 7, after V lost 6 bases and J lost 4 bases. Germline loops: CDR1 MNHNY, CDR2 SVGAGI (reference sequence). This CDR3 comprises 15 residues. The CDR3 loop reads CASRTTSGGEYEQYF. The CDR3 bases are TGTGCCAGCAGAACGACTAGCGGGGGAGAATACGAGCAGTACTTC.

V and J are TRBV6-5 and TRBJ1-6; D is unresolved. V was shortened by 2 bases and J by 10 bases, with 15 bases between the two germline ends. The CDR3 contains 15 residues. CDR1 MNHEY and CDR2 SVGAGI come from the germline V gene. CDR3 region: CASSYEGRLDSPLHF. CDR3 nucleotides: TGTGCCAGCAGTTACGAGGGCAGGTTGGACTCACCCCTCCACTTT.

In this sample, this clone turned up once. This same CDR3 is encoded by further DNA sequences in the sample. This chain uses TRBV18 with TRBJ1-1, with D possibly being TRBD1 (5 bases). The CDR3 runs to 12 residues. The germline V gene has CDR1 KGHSH and CDR2 LQKENI. Trimming shortened V by 5 bases and J by 2 bases, and 6 bases separated the two germline ends. The CDR3 spells CASSTGNTEAFF. The CDR3 DNA reads as TGTGCCAGCTCAACAGGAAACACTGAAGCTTTCTTT.

This clone occurred a few times. The chain recombines TRBV9 with TRBJ2-2, with TRBD1 matching 8 bases. The CDR3 is made up of 15 amino acids. The V gene end was trimmed by 4 bases and the J gene end by 2 bases; junction bases not matched to a gene: 4. Germline-derived CDR1 and CDR2 are SGDLS and YYNGEE. CDR3 region: CASSPGQGNTGELFF. CDR3 coding DNA: TGTGCCAGCAGCCCCGGACAGGGAAACACCGGGGAGCTGTTTTTT.

This clone showed up many times. The chain combines TRBV19 with TRBJ1-3, with D possibly TRBD1 on 6 matching bases. The germline V gene encodes CDR1 LNHDA and CDR2 SQIVND (reference sequence). This CDR3 contains 16 residues. V lost 3 bases and J lost 0, with 12 bases in between. CDR3 in DNA: TGTGCCAGTAGTATTCCGGGACACTACTCTGGAAACACCATATATTTT. Translated: CASSIPGHYSGNTIYF.

V is TRBV3-1 (or the pseudogene TRBV3-2) and J is TRBJ1-2, with a tentative D call TRBD1 (6 bases). V lost 2 bases, J lost 4 bases, and 8 bases lay in between. Germline CDR1 LGHDT, CDR2 YNNKEL (reference sequence). The CDR3 runs 13 residues. CDR3 DNA sequence: TGTGCCAGCAGCCAACAGGGGCGCTATGGCTACACCTTC. Translating it yields CASSQQGRYGYTF.

This chain connects TRBV9 to TRBJ2-1, with unresolved D. The CDR3 is 11 residues long. Per the germline V gene, CDR1 is SGDLS and CDR2 is YYNGEE. V dropped 7 bases and J dropped 5 bases, with 7 bases sitting between them. This CDR3 is CASGRNNEQFF. CDR3 nucleotides: TGTGCCAGCGGCCGTAACAATGAGCAGTTCTTC.

The rearrangement links TRBV28 to TRBJ1-5; unclear D gene. The CDR3 has 14 residues. Germline assignment: CDR1 MDHEN and CDR2 SYDVKM. V was cut by 7 bases and J by 2 bases, with 12 bases left in between. For the CDR3, the DNA is TGTGCCAGCACCTCCTTAGAGGGCAATCAGCCCCAGCATTTT. Its protein product is CASTSLEGNQPQHF.

The J gene is TRBJ1-5, the V gene TRBV7-9; TRBD1 matches at 8 bases. V trimming: 5 bases; J trimming: 7 bases; junction bases outside the gene matches: 7. This CDR3 comprises 14 residues. CDR1 and CDR2 (germline): SEHNR, FQNEAQ (reference sequence). For the CDR3, the DNA is TGTGCCAGCAGCCCTGACAGGGGTGGGCAGCCCCAGCATTTT. Translated: CASSPDRGGQPQHF.

CDR3: CASEQTGVSAGANVLTF. Here the CDR3 DNA reads TGTGCCAGCGAGCAGACAGGGGTCTCAGCTGGGGCCAACGTCCTGACTTTC. The chain recombines TRBV19 with TRBJ2-6, with 8 bases fitting TRBD1. The germline V gene has CDR1 LNHDA and CDR2 SQIVND (reference sequence). The J segment lost 2 bases and the V segment lost 9 bases, leaving 12 bases of the junction unmatched. The CDR3 totals 17 residues.

The gene calls are TRBV11-1 and TRBJ2-3, with TRBD1 matching over 7 bases. This CDR3 comprises 14 residues. Germline V lookup: CDR1 SGHAT, CDR2 FQDESV (reference sequence). The V gene end was trimmed by 5 bases and the J gene end by 6 bases; junction bases not matched to a gene: 8. The CDR3 sequence: CASSADRVVDTQYF. The CDR3 DNA reads as TGTGCCAGCAGCGCTGACAGGGTGGTGGATACGCAGTATTTT.

V and J are TRBV4-2 and TRBJ2-1; TRBD2 matches at 10 bases. V lost 3 bases, J lost 6 bases, and 8 bases stayed unmatched. The germline V gene has CDR1 LGHNA and CDR2 YNFKEQ. The CDR3 extends over 16 amino acids. Here the CDR3 DNA reads TGTGCCAGCAGCCACACTAAAGCGGGAGGGCCCAATGAGCAGTTCTTC. Its protein product is CASSHTKAGGPNEQFF.

As for this clone: It differs at one base from a far larger clone, so likely a read error. The chain combines TRBV5-4 with TRBJ1-2; 7 nucleotides line up with TRBD1. This CDR3 spans 13 amino acids. Germline CDR1 reads SGHNT; CDR2 reads YYREEE (reference sequence). Unmatched junction bases numbered 2, after V lost 4 bases and J lost 2 bases. DNA of the CDR3: TGTGCCAGCAGCCGGGACAGCAACTATGGCTACACCTTC. Encoded protein: CASSRDSNYGYTF.

This clone has just a few counts. The chain employs TRBV27 and TRBJ1-6, with D perhaps matching TRBD1 (6 bases). The V end lost 2 bases, the J end lost 9 bases, and 14 bases lay between the germline ends. The length of the CDR3 is 15 residues. Looked up from germline, CDR1 is MNHEY and CDR2 is SMNVEV (reference sequence). This CDR3 reads CASSLGQGLGSPLHF. The CDR3 nucleotides are TGTGCCAGCAGTTTAGGGCAGGGGCTAGGTTCACCCCTCCACTTT.

This chain uses TRBV5-1 with TRBJ1-2; 10 positions agree with TRBD1. Germline CDR1 is SGHRS and CDR2 is YFSETQ. V lost 1 base, J lost 8 bases, and 5 bases stayed unmatched. The CDR3 is 14 residues long. CDR3 coding DNA: TGCGCCAGCAGCTTGAAAGGGACAGGGGTAGGCTACACCTTC. It yields the protein CASSLKGTGVGYTF.

This clone was counted many times. The gene calls are TRBV7-8 and TRBJ2-3; D is ambiguous. V dropped 2 bases and J dropped 4 bases, with 13 bases sitting between them. This CDR3 contains 15 residues. Germline CDR1 SGHVS, CDR2 FQNEAQ. The CDR3 here is CASSLSDGYADTQYF. Here the CDR3 DNA reads TGTGCCAGCAGCTTAAGTGACGGGTACGCAGATACGCAGTATTTT.

The chain uses TRBV11-3 and TRBJ2-7, with a weak D call TRBD2 (6 bases). The CDR3 consists of 13 residues. The V end lost 5 bases, the J end lost 7 bases, and 15 bases lay between the germline ends. Germline V gene sequence: CDR1 SGHNT, CDR2 YENEEA. The CDR3 DNA follows: TGTGCCAGCAGCCCAGGAGCGGGCTCTGAGCAGTACTTC. Its translation is CASSPGAGSEQYF.